This T cell receptor beta chain was documented in a study of blood T cell repertoires in COVID-19. Study as a whole: Some COVID-19 samples were acute and others convalescent; all came from the United States, Italy and Spain.

Sequencing was performed with immunoSEQ multiplex PCR; in TCRdb, only in-frame clones are kept and a portion is missing. The data show roughly 260,000 clones, about 80% seen once. Trimming took off 3 bases at V and 5 bases at J, with 16 bases between the two ends. Germline V gene data show CDR1 as SNHLY and CDR2 as FYNNEI. This CDR3 comprises 15 residues. The material sequenced was PBMCs or T cells enriched from blood (not recorded which). The V gene is TRBV2, the J gene TRBJ2-5; TRBD2 might be the D (6 bases). The clonotype originates from a woman in her forties who had been exposed to COVID-19. CDR3 protein: CASSDGTQWRETQYF. In nucleotides, the CDR3 is TGTGCCAGCAGTGACGGGACTCAATGGAGGGAGACCCAGTACTTC.